The clone carrying this T cell receptor (beta chain) has just a few counts. What it binds is not known. This entry is derived from a study of T-cell reconstitution after alpha-beta-depleted transplantation in children. The authors prepared the TCRbeta library with unique molecular identifiers. TCRdb analysed the PCR reads with MiXCR anew, one entry per CDR3 protein. The sample yields 70,000 to 95,000 distinct CDR3 sequences, around 15% seen once. The CDR3 runs 14 residues. Per germline, CDR1 ENHRY and CDR2 SYGVKD. With 4 bases removed from V and 5 bases from J, the gap between germline ends came to 12 bases. General study results and limits: It was surviving recipient T cells and thymic progenitors that gave some patients high TCRbeta diversity at day 60. By one year post-transplant, T-cell counts and diversity largely arose from T cells that were newly produced. Reportedly, roughly two months post-transplant, alpha-beta T cells arose from several hundred expanded graft clones.

This chain joins TRBV10-3 and TRBJ2-1; unclear D gene. Sequencing was performed on PBMCs, mostly from graft donor cells, taken 180 days after TCRalphabeta/CD19-depleted stem cell transplant. The clonotype originates from a male patient between 2 and 10 years old who had a stem cell transplant for acute lymphoblastic leukemia, so the T cells may come from the graft donor. The DNA for the CDR3 is TGTGCCATCAGTGTGTTAGTTCATGACAATGAGCAGTTCTTC. Its protein product is CAISVLVHDNEQFF.